This T cell receptor (beta chain) was captured by sequencing in a study of vaccination effects on CD4 cells after COVID-19. At the level of the study: Post-vaccine sampling occurred a median 72 days after the second dose.

Measured with immunoSEQ multiplex PCR; TCRdb has only the in-frame clones, and not every one. Of fewer than 35,000 clones listed, roughly 80% are singletons. Regarding this clone: Its antigen remains unknown.

Sequencing in the ViraFEST assay came after antigen-specific CD4+ T cells had been expanded with viral peptide pools, which were used to stimulate PBMC. Cultured cells yielded isolated CD4+ T cells after less than 11 days. Participants received two doses of either the BNT162b2 or mRNA-1273 vaccine. V was pared by 10 bases and J by 1 base, with 6 bases of the junction left unmatched. Per the germline V gene, CDR1 is KGHDR and CDR2 is SFDVKD. This CDR3 is built from 14 residues. The chain is built from TRBV24-1 and TRBJ1-5; TRBD1 aligns across 7 bases. The sequencing here drew on CD4+ T cells from PBMCs cultured with SARS-CoV-2 spike peptides, taken after COVID-19 vaccination. The TCR comes from a human donor who received a COVID-19 vaccine. Some clones in this sample may be carry-over from other donors' samples. The CDR3 here is CATQGEGSNQPQHF. Written as DNA, the CDR3 is TGTGCCACTCAGGGGGAGGGAAGCAATCAGCCCCAGCATTTT.